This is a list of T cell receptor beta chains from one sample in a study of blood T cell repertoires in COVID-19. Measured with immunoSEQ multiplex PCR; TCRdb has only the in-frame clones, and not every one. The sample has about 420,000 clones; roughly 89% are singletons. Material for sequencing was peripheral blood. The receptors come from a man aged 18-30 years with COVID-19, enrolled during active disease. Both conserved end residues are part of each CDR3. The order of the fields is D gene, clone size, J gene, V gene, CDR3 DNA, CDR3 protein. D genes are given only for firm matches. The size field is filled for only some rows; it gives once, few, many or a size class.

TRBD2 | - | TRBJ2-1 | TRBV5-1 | TGCGCCAGCAGCTTGGGACTAGCGGAAGACAATGAGCAGTTCTTC | CASSLGLAEDNEQFF
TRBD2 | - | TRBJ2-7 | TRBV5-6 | TGTGCCAGCAGCTCGGGACTAGCGCGCTACGAGCAGTACTTC | CASSSGLARYEQYF
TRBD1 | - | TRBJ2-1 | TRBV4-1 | TGCGCCAGTCGATCAGACAGGGGCGAGAATGAGCAGTTCTTC | CASRSDRGENEQFF
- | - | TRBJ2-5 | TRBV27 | TGTGCCAGCAGTTTATCTGTCGGTAGGGGGGAGACCCAGTACTTC | CASSLSVGRGETQYF
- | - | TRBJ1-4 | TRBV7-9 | TGTGCCAGCAGCTGGGGCACTGTGGGAACTAATGAAAAACTGTTTTTT | CASSWGTVGTNEKLFF
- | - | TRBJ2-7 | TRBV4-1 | TGCGCCAGCAGCCAATCCCCCGGGACTTGGGACTACGAGCAGTACTTC | CASSQSPGTWDYEQYF
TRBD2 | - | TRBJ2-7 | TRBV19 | TGTGCCAGTAGTGCGGGACTAGCGGGGGGAAGGTCCTACGAGCAGTACTTC | CASSAGLAGGRSYEQYF
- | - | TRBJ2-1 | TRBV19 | TGTGCCAGCGAGGCGGGAAGCTCCTACAATGAGCAGTTCTTC | CASEAGSSYNEQFF
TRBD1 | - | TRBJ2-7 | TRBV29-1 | TGCAGCGTTGACCTAGGGACAGGGGGTGAGCAGTACTTC | CSVDLGTGGEQYF
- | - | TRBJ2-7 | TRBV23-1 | TGCGCCAGCAGTCAACTCCGACAGCGCTCCTACGAGCAGTACTTC | CASSQLRQRSYEQYF
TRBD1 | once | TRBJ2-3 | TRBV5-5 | TGTGCCAGCAGCCGAACAGGGGGCACAGATACGCAGTATTTT | CASSRTGGTDTQYF
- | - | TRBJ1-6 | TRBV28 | TGTGCCAGCACCCCCTGGCAGGATAATTCACCCCTCCACTTT | CASTPWQDNSPLHF
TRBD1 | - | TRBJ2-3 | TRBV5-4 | TGTGCCAGCAGCCCGTACAGGGGGCCAGGAGATACGCAGTATTTT | CASSPYRGPGDTQYF
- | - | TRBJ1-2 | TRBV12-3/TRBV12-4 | TGTGCCAGCAGTTCGGGGAACTATGGCTACACCTTC | CASSSGNYGYTF
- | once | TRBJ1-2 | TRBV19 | TGTGCCAGTAGTCCATACACGACAGTACACAACTATGGCTACACCTTC | CASSPYTTVHNYGYTF
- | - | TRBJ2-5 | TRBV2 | TGTGCCAGCGACAAGAAAGAGACCCAGTACTTC | CASDKKETQYF
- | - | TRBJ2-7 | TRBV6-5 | TGTGCCAGCAGCCCCGGTAGCGGCCCCTACGAGCAGTACTTC | CASSPGSGPYEQYF
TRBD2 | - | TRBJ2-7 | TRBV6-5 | TGTGCCACAGGGGGGACTAGCGGCGCCTCGGAGCAGTACTTC | CATGGTSGASEQYF
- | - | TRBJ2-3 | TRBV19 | TGTGCCAGTAGTAACATTTTAAGCACAGATACGCAGTATTTT | CASSNILSTDTQYF
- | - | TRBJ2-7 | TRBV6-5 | TGTGCCAGTGCCTTGAACAGGGATATAACCTACGAGCAGTACTTC | CASALNRDITYEQYF